These 26 T cell receptor beta chains originate from one sample sequenced in a study of OX40 agonist ivuxolimab in advanced cancers. Libraries were prepared by immunoSEQ multiplex PCR; TCRdb keeps only in-frame clonotypes and omits some of them. This sample yields approximately 89,000 clones, of which 85% to 90% are seen a single time; about 0.8% belongs to the top ten. Here the sequenced sample was CD4+ or CD8+ T cells sorted from blood, taken in a trial of the OX40 agonist ivuxolimab. Receptors were obtained from an adult with an advanced solid tumor such as melanoma, head and neck, liver or kidney cancer.

J is TRBJ1-2 and V is TRBV28; D gene ambiguous. The germline gives CDR1 MDHEN, CDR2 SYDVKM. This CDR3 is built from 13 residues. Trimming pared 4 bases from V and 2 bases from J, leaving 8 bases between. The CDR3 spells CASSSPGNYGYTF. CDR3 in DNA: TGTGCCAGCAGTTCCCCCGGGAACTATGGCTACACCTTC.

This chain joins TRBV29-1 and TRBJ2-1; 10 nucleotides line up with TRBD1. V was clipped by 1 base and J by 7 bases; unmatched bases: 4. The CDR3 has 14 residues. Germline values: CDR1 SQVTM, CDR2 ANQGSEA. CDR3 amino acids: CSVEGQGARNEQFF. The CDR3 nucleotides are TGCAGCGTTGAAGGACAGGGGGCGAGGAATGAGCAGTTCTTC.

The chain links TRBV28 to TRBJ1-1, with D hard to call. This CDR3 spans 14 amino acids. Looked up from germline, CDR1 is MDHEN and CDR2 is SYDVKM. V dropped 6 bases and J dropped 1 base, with 12 bases sitting between them. CDR3 amino acids: CASRLGGRNTEAFF. Here the CDR3 DNA reads TGTGCCAGCAGACTTGGAGGTAGGAACACTGAAGCTTTCTTT.

This chain uses TRBV28 with TRBJ2-6; D might be TRBD1 or TRBD2, each matching 7 bases. Trimming left V 7 bases short and J 0 bases short, with 10 bases between. CDR3 length: 15 amino acids. Germline CDR1 MDHEN, CDR2 SYDVKM. CDR3 region: CASIRGGSGANVLTF. The CDR3 DNA follows: TGTGCCAGCATCAGGGGGGGCTCTGGGGCCAACGTCCTGACTTTC. The full variable domain, with the rest looked up from reference TRBV28 and TRBJ2-6, is DVKVTQSSRYLVKRTGEKVFLECVQDMDHENMFWYRQDPGLGLRLIYFSYDVKMKEKGDIPEGYSVSREKKERFSLILESASTNQTSMYLCASIRGGSGANVLTFGAGSRLTVL.

This chain links TRBV28 with TRBJ2-3, with D perhaps matching TRBD2 (6 bases). Germline V gene data show CDR1 as MDHEN and CDR2 as SYDVKM. V was shortened by 5 bases and J by 6 bases, with 15 bases between the two germline ends. The CDR3 covers 14 residues. The CDR3 nucleotides are TGTGCCAGCAGTCTTCCGGGAGATACGGATACGCAGTATTTT. Protein sequence: CASSLPGDTDTQYF.

The rearrangement uses TRBV6-5 and TRBJ2-6; a weak D match, TRBD2 (5 bases). V lost 2 bases and J 5 bases, leaving 10 bases between the germline ends. This CDR3 contains 15 residues. In germline, CDR1 is MNHEY, CDR2 SVGAGI. CDR3 sequence: CASSYGGQRANVLTF. The CDR3 DNA reads TGTGCCAGCAGTTACGGCGGGCAAAGGGCCAACGTCCTGACTTTC.

The chain recombines TRBV5-6 with TRBJ1-5; D not resolved. CDR3 length: 13 amino acids. In germline, CDR1 is SGHDT, CDR2 YYEEEE. Trimming stripped 0 bases from V and 7 bases from J, with 8 bases between. The CDR3 loop is CASSLVGRQPQHF. CDR3 nucleotide sequence: TGTGCCAGCAGCTTGGTTGGGCGGCAGCCCCAGCATTTT.

This clone was counted a single time. The gene calls are TRBV30 and TRBJ1-3; D is undetermined. Germline V gene sequence: CDR1 GTSNPN, CDR2 SVGIG (reference sequence). Trimming stripped 2 bases from V and 0 bases from J, with 5 bases between. The CDR3 has 13 amino acids. The CDR3 reads CAWSSGSGNTIYF. CDR3 bases: TGTGCCTGGAGTAGCGGCTCTGGAAACACCATATATTTT.

Comments on this clone: One end of the junction varies from germline; a read error may be responsible. The chain is built from TRBV7-7 and TRBJ2-3, with 9 bases fitting TRBD2. The CDR3 consists of 14 residues. The germline V gene has CDR1 SSHAT and CDR2 FNYEAQ (reference sequence). CDR3 nucleotides: TGTGCTAGCAGCTTGGGGGGACTAGCCCAAAGGCAGTATTTT. This codes for CASSLGGLAQRQYF. The full variable domain, with the rest looked up from reference TRBV7-7 and TRBJ2-3, is GAGVSQSPRYKVTKRGQDVTLRCDPISSHATLYWYQQALGQGPEFLTYFNYEAQPDKSGLPSDRFSAERPEGSISTLTIQRTEQRDSAMYRCASSLGGLAQRQYFGPGTRLTVL.

On this clone itself: Other DNA sequences in this sample translate to the same CDR3. The V and J genes are TRBV11-3 and TRBJ2-2, with D uncertain. Germline loops: CDR1 SGHNT, CDR2 YENEEA. The CDR3 extends over 12 amino acids. Trimming stripped 2 bases from V and 2 bases from J, with 0 bases between. CDR3 protein: CASSLNTGELFF. The CDR3 DNA is TGTGCCAGCAGCTTAAACACCGGGGAGCTGTTTTTT.

This clone was recorded once. The chain combines TRBV9 with TRBJ1-6; D uncertain. V was cut by 0 bases and J by 11 bases, with 9 bases left in between. The CDR3 is 13 residues long. CDR1 and CDR2 from the germline V gene are SGDLS and YYNGEE. Here the CDR3 DNA reads TGTGCCAGCAGCGTAGAGGCGCGCACACCCCTCCACTTT. Protein: CASSVEARTPLHF.

J is TRBJ2-3 and V is TRBV7-9; 7 bases line up with TRBD2. Germline V lookup: CDR1 SEHNR, CDR2 FQNEAQ (reference sequence). This CDR3 has 14 amino acids. V dropped 6 bases and J dropped 0; count of bases not matched to a gene: 3. Here the CDR3 reads CASRPRESTDTQYF. The CDR3 DNA reads TGTGCCAGCAGACCGCGGGAGAGCACAGATACGCAGTATTTT.

Written as DNA, the CDR3 is TGCGCCAGCAGGACTAGCGGGACTCTGGAGACCCAGTACTTC. Encoded protein: CASRTSGTLETQYF. The chain combines TRBV5-1 with TRBJ2-5, with 11 bases identical to TRBD2. The CDR3 contains 14 residues. J gave up 5 bases and V 5 bases, and 5 bases lay outside the gene matches. CDR1 is SGHRS and CDR2 is YFSETQ in the germline V gene.

The rearrangement joins TRBV7-2 to TRBJ2-2; 8 positions agree with TRBD2. Trimming took 5 bases from V and 5 from J; bases not matched to a gene: 10. The CDR3 totals 16 residues. CDR1 SGHTA and CDR2 FQGNSA come from the germline V gene. The CDR3 sequence is CASSPNSGSNTGELFF. The CDR3 DNA reads as TGTGCCAGCAGCCCGAACAGCGGGAGTAATACCGGGGAGCTGTTTTTT.

This clone was found once. The V call is TRBV7-8, the J call TRBJ2-3; 9 nucleotides align to TRBD2. The CDR3 contains 18 residues. Trimming at V came to 5 bases and at J to 0 bases, leaving 12 bases not matched to a gene. CDR1 is SGHVS and CDR2 is FQNEAQ in the germline V gene. CDR3 sequence: CASSLGVSGSPSTDTQYF. In nucleotides, the CDR3 is TGTGCCAGCAGCCTCGGGGTTAGCGGGAGTCCGAGCACAGATACGCAGTATTTT.

The V call is TRBV19, the J call TRBJ2-2; no reliable D call. With 3 bases removed from V and 1 base from J, the gap between germline ends came to 6 bases. This CDR3 has 14 residues. In germline, CDR1 is LNHDA, CDR2 SQIVND (reference sequence). CDR3 loop: CASSISENTGELFF. The CDR3 DNA sequence: TGTGCCAGTAGTATCAGTGAGAACACCGGGGAGCTGTTTTTT.

The chain has TRBV5-8 and TRBJ2-1; D not resolved. V was clipped by 2 bases and J by 2 bases, with 5 bases between them. Germline V gene data show CDR1 as SGHTS and CDR2 as YDEGEE. This CDR3 is built from 13 residues. The CDR3 bases are TGTGCCAGCAGCTTTGGTACCTACAATGAGCAGTTCTTC. Protein sequence: CASSFGTYNEQFF.

In its sample, this clone was seen a few times. The V gene is TRBV7-2, the J gene TRBJ1-5, with a weak D call TRBD1 (6 bases). Germline lookup yields CDR1 SGHTA and CDR2 FQGNSA. The V end was cut by 3 bases, the J end by 3 bases, with 15 bases between. This CDR3 is 16 amino acids long. CDR3 region: CASSFVPGQPNQPQHF. The CDR3 DNA sequence: TGTGCCAGCAGCTTTGTCCCTGGACAGCCCAATCAGCCCCAGCATTTT.

CDR3 nucleotides: TGTGCCAGCAGCCTAGCGGGAGTTGCCTACGAGCAGTACTTC. It yields the protein CASSLAGVAYEQYF. This rearrangement joins TRBV30 to TRBJ2-7, with 10 bases aligning to TRBD2. Germline V gene lookup returns CDR1 GTSNPN and CDR2 SVGIG (reference sequence). The CDR3 sequence is 14 residues long. V lost 8 bases and J lost 2; bases outside the gene matches: 9. Variable domain in full (rest from reference TRBV30 and TRBJ2-7): SQTIHQWPATLVQPVGSPLSLECTVEGTSNPNLYWYRQAAGRGLQLLFYSVGIGQISSEVPQNLSASRPQDRQFILSSKKLLLSDSGFYLCASSLAGVAYEQYFGPGTRLTVT.

This clone was detected only a few times. The chain uses TRBV9 and TRBJ1-1; D remains ambiguous. V dropped 4 bases and J dropped 5 bases, with 18 bases sitting between them. The CDR3 extends over 15 amino acids. The germline V gene encodes CDR1 SGDLS and CDR2 YYNGEE. CDR3 residues: CASSPRRAGWTEAFF. The CDR3 DNA follows: TGTGCCAGCAGCCCCCGACGGGCAGGTTGGACTGAAGCTTTCTTT.

The chain uses TRBV7-9 and TRBJ2-7, with TRBD2 matching 8 bases. In germline, CDR1 is SEHNR, CDR2 FQNEAQ (reference sequence). The ends lost 6 bases at V and 4 bases at J; junction bases unmatched: 2. This CDR3 is 12 amino acids long. The CDR3 protein is CASRGGGYEQYF. CDR3 nucleotides: TGTGCCAGCAGGGGCGGGGGGTACGAGCAGTACTTC.

V usage is TRBV2 and J usage is TRBJ2-1; 7 bases map to TRBD1. J gave up 3 bases and V 10 bases, and 6 bases lay outside the gene matches. CDR3 length: 13 amino acids. The germline gives CDR1 SNHLY, CDR2 FYNNEI. CDR3 sequence reads: CATNRDSYNEQFF. CDR3 nucleotide sequence: TGTGCCACCAACCGGGACAGCTACAATGAGCAGTTCTTC.

The chain joins TRBV18 to TRBJ2-1; TRBD2 agrees at 10 bases. The CDR3 sequence is 19 residues long. The germline gives CDR1 KGHSH, CDR2 LQKENI. V trimming: 3 bases; J trimming: 0 bases; junction bases outside the gene matches: 11. DNA for the CDR3: TGTGCCAGCTCACCCCGGGCTAGCGGGAGTAAGAGCTCCTACAATGAGCAGTTCTTC. This gives the protein CASSPRASGSKSSYNEQFF.

This clone has only a few counts. The chain couples TRBV5-4 to TRBJ2-1; TRBD2 agrees at 8 bases. V shed 0 bases, J shed 9 bases, and the junction held 2 bases outside the gene matches. This CDR3 region has 13 residues. From germline, CDR1 is SGHNT and CDR2 YYREEE (reference sequence). The CDR3: CASSLGTSTEQFF. Here the CDR3 DNA reads TGTGCCAGCAGCTTGGGGACTAGCACTGAGCAGTTCTTC.

The rearrangement links TRBV7-4 to TRBJ2-7; 7 nucleotides align to TRBD2. The junction had 9 bases not matched to a gene; V was cut back by 1 base and J by 3 bases. Germline CDR1 and CDR2: SGHVT and SQSDAQ. The CDR3 is made up of 16 amino acids. CDR3 DNA: TGTGCCAGCAGCTTAGGCCGGCTAGCGGATGACTACGAGCAGTACTTC. Its protein is CASSLGRLADDYEQYF. The whole variable domain, remainder taken from reference TRBV7-4 and TRBJ2-7, is GAGVSQSPRYKVAKRGRDVALRCDSISGHVTLYWYRQTLGQGSEVLTYSQSDAQRDKSGRPSGRFSAERPERSVSTLKIQRTEQGDSAVYLCASSLGRLADDYEQYFGPGTRLTVT.

The count of this clone is one. The chain recombines TRBV25-1 with TRBJ1-4; D is undetermined. The CDR3 length is 14 residues. Germline V gene sequence: CDR1 MGHDK, CDR2 SYGVNS. With 8 bases removed from V and 0 bases from J, the gap between germline ends came to 10 bases. The CDR3 loop reads CASSRAATNEKLFF. CDR3 sequence (DNA): TGTGCCAGCTCGAGGGCGGCAACTAATGAAAAACTGTTTTTT.